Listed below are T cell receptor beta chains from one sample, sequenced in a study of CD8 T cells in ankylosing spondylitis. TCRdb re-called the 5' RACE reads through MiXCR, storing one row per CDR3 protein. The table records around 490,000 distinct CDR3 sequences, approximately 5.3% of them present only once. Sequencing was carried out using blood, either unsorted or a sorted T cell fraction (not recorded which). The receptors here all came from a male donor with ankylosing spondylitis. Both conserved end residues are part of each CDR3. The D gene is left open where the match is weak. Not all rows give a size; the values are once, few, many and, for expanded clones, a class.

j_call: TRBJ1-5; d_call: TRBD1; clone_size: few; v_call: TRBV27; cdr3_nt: TGTGCCAGTTCCGGGACAGGGACCTCAGAGTCCAATCAGCCCCAGCATTTT; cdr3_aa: CASSGTGTSESNQPQHF
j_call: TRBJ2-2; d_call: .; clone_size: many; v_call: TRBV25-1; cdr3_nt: TGTGCCAGCAGTGTAAACATGGGCACCGGGGAGCTGTTTTTT; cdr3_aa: CASSVNMGTGELFF
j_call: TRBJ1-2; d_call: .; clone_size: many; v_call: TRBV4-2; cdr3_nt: TGTGCCAGCAGCCCCAGTGGGGGGGAGGCGTTAGATGGCTACACCTTC; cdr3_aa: CASSPSGGEALDGYTF
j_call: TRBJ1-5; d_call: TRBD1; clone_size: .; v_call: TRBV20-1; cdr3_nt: TGCAGTGCTAGAATGCCGGGACAGGGCTGGCCCCAGCATTTT; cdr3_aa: CSARMPGQGWPQHF
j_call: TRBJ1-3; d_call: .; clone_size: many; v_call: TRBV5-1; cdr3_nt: TGCGCCAGCAGCCCGGGGAACTCTGGAAACACCATATATTTT; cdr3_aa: CASSPGNSGNTIYF
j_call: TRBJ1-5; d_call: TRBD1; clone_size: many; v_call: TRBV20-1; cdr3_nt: TGCAGTGCTAGAGTAGGGACAGCCCTCAATCAGCCCCAGCATTTT; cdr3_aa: CSARVGTALNQPQHF
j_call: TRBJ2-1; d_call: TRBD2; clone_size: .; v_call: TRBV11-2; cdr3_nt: TGTGCCAGCAGCTTAGGTCTCGGGAGGGCCTTCTACAATGAGCAGTTCTTC; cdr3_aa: CASSLGLGRAFYNEQFF
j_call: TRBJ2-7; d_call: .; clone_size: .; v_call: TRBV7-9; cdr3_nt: TGTGCCAGCGTGCCCTCGGGGACCGGCCTTCGAGAGCAGTACTTC; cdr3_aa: CASVPSGTGLREQYF
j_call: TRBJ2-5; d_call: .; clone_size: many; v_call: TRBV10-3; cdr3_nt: TGTGCCATCAGTGTAATTTTGGGGTCAGGAGAGACCCAGTACTTC; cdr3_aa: CAISVILGSGETQYF
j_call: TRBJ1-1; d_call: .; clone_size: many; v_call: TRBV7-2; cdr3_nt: TGTGCCAGCAGGGACGGGCCCTGGGCGACTGAAGCTTTCTTT; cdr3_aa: CASRDGPWATEAFF
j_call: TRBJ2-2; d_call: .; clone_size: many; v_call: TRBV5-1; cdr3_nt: TGCGCCAGCAGCTACACGGGGGACTCCAACACCGGGGAGCTGTTTTTT; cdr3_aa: CASSYTGDSNTGELFF
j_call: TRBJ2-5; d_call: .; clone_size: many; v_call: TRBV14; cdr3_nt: TGTGCCAGCAGCCAAGGACTCAGACAAGAGACCCAGTACTTC; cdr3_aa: CASSQGLRQETQYF
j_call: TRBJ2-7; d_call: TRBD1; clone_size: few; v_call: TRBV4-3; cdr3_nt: TGCGCCAGCAGCCAACCGGGACAGGGTTACTACGAGCAGTACTTC; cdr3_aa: CASSQPGQGYYEQYF
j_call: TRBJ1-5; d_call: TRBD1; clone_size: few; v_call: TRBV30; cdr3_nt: TGTGCCTGGTCCACGACAGGGGCGCGTCAGCCCCAGCATTTT; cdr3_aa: CAWSTTGARQPQHF
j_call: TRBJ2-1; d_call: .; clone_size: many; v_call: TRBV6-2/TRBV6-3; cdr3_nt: TGTGCCAGCAGTTACCATGGACAGATGACCTACAATGAGCAGTTCTTC; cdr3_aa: CASSYHGQMTYNEQFF
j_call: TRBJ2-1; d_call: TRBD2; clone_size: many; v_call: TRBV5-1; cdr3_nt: TGCGCCAGCAGCCGACTAGCGGAGAATGAGCAGTTCTTC; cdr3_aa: CASSRLAENEQFF
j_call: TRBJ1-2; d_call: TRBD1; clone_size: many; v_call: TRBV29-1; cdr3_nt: TGCAGCGTTGATAAGACAGGGGTGGGCTATGGCTACACCTTC; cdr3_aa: CSVDKTGVGYGYTF
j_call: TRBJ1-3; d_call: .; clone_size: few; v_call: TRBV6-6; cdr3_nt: TGTGCCAGCACCCGAATTCGACAGGGAAACACCATATATTTT; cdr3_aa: CASTRIRQGNTIYF
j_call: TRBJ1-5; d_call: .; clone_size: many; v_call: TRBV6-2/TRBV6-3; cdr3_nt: TGTGCCAGCAGACAGACGGGGGAGCAGCCCCAGCATTTT; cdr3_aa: CASRQTGEQPQHF
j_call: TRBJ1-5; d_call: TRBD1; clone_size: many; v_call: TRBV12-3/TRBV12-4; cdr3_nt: TGTGCCAGCACTAGGACAGGATTAAGCAATCAGCCCCAGCATTTT; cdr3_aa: CASTRTGLSNQPQHF
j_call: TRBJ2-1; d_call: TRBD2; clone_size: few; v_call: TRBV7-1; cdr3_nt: TGTGCCAGCAGCTCCATAGGGCCCTCTACTGCGGGGGGGTTTATTAGCTCCTACAATGAGCAGTTCTTC; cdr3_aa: CASSSIGPSTAGGFISSYNEQFF
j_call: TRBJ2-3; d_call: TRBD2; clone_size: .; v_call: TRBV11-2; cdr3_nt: TGTGCCAGCAGCCTAGGGAGGGGCCACCGAACGCAGTATTTT; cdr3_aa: CASSLGRGHRTQYF
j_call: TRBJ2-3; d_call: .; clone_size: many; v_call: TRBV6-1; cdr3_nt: TGTGCCAGCAGTACGGGACTTTCTAGCACAGATACGCAGTATTTT; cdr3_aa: CASSTGLSSTDTQYF
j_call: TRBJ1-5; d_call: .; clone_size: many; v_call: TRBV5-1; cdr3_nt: TGCGCCAGCAGCACAGGACAGAAAGATCAGCCCCAGCATTTT; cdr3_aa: CASSTGQKDQPQHF
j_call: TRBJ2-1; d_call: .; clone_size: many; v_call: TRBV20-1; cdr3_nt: TGCAGTGCTAGAGACCAGACCAGCGCTTCCTACAATGAGCAGTTCTTC; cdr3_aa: CSARDQTSASYNEQFF
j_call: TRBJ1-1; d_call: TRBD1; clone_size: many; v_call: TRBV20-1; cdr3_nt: TGCAGTGCCCGACAGGGAAACACTGAAGTTTTCTTT; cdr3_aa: CSARQGNTEVFF
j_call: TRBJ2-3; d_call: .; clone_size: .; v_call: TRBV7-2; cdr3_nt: TGTGCCAGCAGCCCAAGCACGGGAAGCACAGATACGCAGTATTTT; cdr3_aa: CASSPSTGSTDTQYF